This TCR beta chain came from a study of metastatic and nonmetastatic thyroid tumors (dated by TCRdb to between 2020 and 2021). Notes on the research overall: The researchers compared repertoires between peripheral blood samples and tumor or nodule tissue samples from patients with malignant or benign thyroid disease. Results and caveats for the whole study, not just this receptor: In both blood and tumor samples, malignant tumors were reported to have significantly higher TCR beta diversity than benign nodules.

The CDR3 runs 15 residues from the cysteine to the phenylalanine. The kept DNA is CDR3 alone, 45 bases in frame from the first base. Trimmed from V: 6 bases; trimmed from J: 5 bases; junction bases lacking a gene match: 12. CDR1 and CDR2 are read off the germline V gene as SNHLY and FYNNEI. Many counts were recorded for this clone. Its recognized antigen is unknown. Base qualities are not at hand, and no much larger clone is one base apart. None of the patients had been given any treatment before thyroid surgery. The study retrospectively analysed patient clinical samples collected from the early 2010s to the late 2010s using T-cell receptor beta sequencing. The library was obtained by PCR. The run used an Illumina HiSeq 4000. High-throughput sequencing was used to profile the CDR3 region of the TCR beta-chain in every patient. Per the source publication's procedure: CDR3 differences across clinicopathological groups were used to build a classifier for discriminating distant-metastatic papillary thyroid cancer patients. The Shannon index was used to assess repertoire diversity, and the Morisita-Horn index was used to assess tumor-blood repertoire similarity. TCRdb applied fastp at Q25 and MiXCR to the public reads, then kept only in-frame beta chains. These V and J calls are TCRdb output, not the study's own analysis. For this sample the table gives 100,000 or so clones, of which about 15% were detected only once. The ten biggest clones cover about 3.6% of the sample.

The TCR originated in a female donor with papillary thyroid cancer or a benign thyroid nodule (not recorded which). Some clones in this sample may be carry-over from other donors' samples. The V and J genes are TRBV2 and TRBJ2-7, and 8 junctional nucleotides match TRBD1. The sample taken for sequencing was blood. The DNA is TGTGCCAGCAGCGGAGAACAGGGGGATTACGACGAGCAGTACTTC. This is translated as CASSGEQGDYDEQYF. With the rest looked up from the reference TRBV2 and TRBJ2-7 genes rather than sequenced, the full variable domain is EPEVTQTPSHQVTQMGQEVILRCVPISNHLYFYWYRQILGQKVEFLVSFYNNEISEKSEIFDDQFSVERPDGSNFTLKIRSTKLEDSAMYFCASSGEQGDYDEQYFGPGTRLTVT.